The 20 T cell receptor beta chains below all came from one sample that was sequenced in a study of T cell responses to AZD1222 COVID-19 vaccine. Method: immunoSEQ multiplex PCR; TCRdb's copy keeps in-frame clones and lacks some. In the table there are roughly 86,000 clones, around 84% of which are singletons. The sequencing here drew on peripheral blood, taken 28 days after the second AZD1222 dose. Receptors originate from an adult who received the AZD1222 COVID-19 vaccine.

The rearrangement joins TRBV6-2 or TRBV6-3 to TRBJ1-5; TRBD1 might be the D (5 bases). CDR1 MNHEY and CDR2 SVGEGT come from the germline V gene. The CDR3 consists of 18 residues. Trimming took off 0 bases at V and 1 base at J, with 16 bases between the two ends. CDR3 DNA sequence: TGTGCCAGCAGTTACTCCGCGGGGGGATTGTACAGCAATCAGCCCCAGCATTTT. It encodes CASSYSAGGLYSNQPQHF.

The CDR3 is CASSIPGRSNYGYTF. The CDR3 region has the DNA TGTGCCAGTAGTATCCCCGGGAGGAGTAACTATGGCTACACCTTC. This chain uses TRBV19 with TRBJ1-2; no reliable D call. V lost 3 bases to trimming and J lost 1 base, with 12 bases between them. This CDR3 has 15 amino acids. The germline gives CDR1 LNHDA, CDR2 SQIVND (reference sequence).

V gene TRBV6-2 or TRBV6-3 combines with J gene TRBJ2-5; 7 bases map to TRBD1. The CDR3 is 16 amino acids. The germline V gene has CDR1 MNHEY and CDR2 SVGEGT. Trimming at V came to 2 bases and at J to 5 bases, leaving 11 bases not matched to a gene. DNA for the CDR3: TGTGCCAGCAGTTACGTGGCAGGCACCAGGGGGGAGACCCAGTACTTC. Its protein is CASSYVAGTRGETQYF.

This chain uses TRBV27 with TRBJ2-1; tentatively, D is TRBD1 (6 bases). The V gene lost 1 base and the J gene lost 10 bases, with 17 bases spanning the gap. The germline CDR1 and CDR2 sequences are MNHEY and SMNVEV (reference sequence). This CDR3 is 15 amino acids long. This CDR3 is CASSLYGYEGDEQFF. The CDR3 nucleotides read TGTGCCAGCAGTTTATATGGGTATGAGGGGGACGAGCAGTTCTTC.

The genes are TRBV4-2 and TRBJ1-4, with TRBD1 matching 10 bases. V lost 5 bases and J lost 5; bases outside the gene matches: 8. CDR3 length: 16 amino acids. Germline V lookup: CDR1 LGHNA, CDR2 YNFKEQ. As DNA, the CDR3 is TGTGCCAGCAGCTATACCCCGGGACAGGGGAATGAAAAACTGTTTTTT. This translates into CASSYTPGQGNEKLFF.

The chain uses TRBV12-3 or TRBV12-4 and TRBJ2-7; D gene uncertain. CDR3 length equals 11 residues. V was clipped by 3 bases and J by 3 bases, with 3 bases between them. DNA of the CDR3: TGTGCCAGCAGTTTGATCTACGAGCAGTACTTC. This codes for CASSLIYEQYF.

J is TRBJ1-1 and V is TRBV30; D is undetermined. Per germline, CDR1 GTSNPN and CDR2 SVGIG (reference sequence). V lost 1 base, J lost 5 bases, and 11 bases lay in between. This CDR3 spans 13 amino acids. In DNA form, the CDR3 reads TGTGCCTGGAGTGATGGGAGTGGGACTGAAGCTTTCTTT. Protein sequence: CAWSDGSGTEAFF.

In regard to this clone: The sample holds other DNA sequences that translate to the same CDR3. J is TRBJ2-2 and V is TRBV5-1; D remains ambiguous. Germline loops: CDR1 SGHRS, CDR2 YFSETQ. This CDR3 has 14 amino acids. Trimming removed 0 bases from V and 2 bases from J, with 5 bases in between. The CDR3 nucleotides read TGCGCCAGCAGCTTGGGAGTTAACACCGGGGAGCTGTTTTTT. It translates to CASSLGVNTGELFF.

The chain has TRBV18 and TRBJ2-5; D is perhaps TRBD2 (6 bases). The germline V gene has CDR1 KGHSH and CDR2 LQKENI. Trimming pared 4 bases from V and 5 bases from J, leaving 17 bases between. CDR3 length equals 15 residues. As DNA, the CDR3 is TGTGCCAGCTCACAAGTCCGGGAGTCGGGGGAGACCCAGTACTTC. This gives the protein CASSQVRESGETQYF.

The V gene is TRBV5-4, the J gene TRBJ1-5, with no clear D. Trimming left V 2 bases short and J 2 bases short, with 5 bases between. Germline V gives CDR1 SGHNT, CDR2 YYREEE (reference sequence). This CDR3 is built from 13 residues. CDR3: CASSFGGNQPQHF. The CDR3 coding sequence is TGTGCCAGCAGCTTCGGTGGCAATCAGCCCCAGCATTTT.

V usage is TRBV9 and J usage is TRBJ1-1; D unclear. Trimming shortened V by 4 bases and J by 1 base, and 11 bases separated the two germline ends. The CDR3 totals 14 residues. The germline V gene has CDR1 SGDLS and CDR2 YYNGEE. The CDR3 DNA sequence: TGTGCCAGCAGCCCCCCCGGGCAGAACACTGAAGCTTTCTTT. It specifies CASSPPGQNTEAFF.

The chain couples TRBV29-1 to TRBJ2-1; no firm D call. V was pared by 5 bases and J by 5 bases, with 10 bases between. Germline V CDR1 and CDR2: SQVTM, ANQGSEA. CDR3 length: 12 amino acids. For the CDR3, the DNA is TGCAGCGTTTCTTTAGGAAACAATGAGCAGTTCTTC. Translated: CSVSLGNNEQFF.

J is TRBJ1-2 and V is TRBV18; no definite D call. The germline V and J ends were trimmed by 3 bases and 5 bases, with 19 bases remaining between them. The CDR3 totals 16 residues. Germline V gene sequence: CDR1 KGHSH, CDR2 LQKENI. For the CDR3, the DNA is TGTGCCAGCTCACCGGAGAGGAGACCCTTCCCGTATGGCTACACCTTC. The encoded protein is CASSPERRPFPYGYTF.

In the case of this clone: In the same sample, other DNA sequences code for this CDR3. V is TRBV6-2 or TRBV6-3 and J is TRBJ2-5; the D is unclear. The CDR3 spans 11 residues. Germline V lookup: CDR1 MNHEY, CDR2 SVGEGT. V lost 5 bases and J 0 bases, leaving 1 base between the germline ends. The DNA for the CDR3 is TGTGCCAGCAGTCACCAAGAGACCCAGTACTTC. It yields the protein CASSHQETQYF.

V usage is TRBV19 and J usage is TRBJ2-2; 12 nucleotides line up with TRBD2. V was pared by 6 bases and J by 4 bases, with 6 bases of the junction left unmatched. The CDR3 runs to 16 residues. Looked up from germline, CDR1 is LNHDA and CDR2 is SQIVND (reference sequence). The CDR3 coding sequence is TGTGCCAGTAGCAGACTAGCGGGAGCGAGCACCGGGGAGCTGTTTTTT. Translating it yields CASSRLAGASTGELFF.

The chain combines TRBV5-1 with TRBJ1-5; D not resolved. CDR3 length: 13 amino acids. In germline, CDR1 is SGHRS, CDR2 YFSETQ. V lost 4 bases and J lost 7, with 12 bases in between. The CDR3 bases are TGCGCCAGCAGCAAGGATGTCGGGCAGCCCCAGCATTTT. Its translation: CASSKDVGQPQHF.

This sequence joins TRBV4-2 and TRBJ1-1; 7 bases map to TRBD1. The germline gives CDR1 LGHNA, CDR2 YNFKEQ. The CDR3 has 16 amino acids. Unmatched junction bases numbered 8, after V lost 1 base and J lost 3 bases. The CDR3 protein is CASSQVEGAFDTEAFF. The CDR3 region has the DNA TGTGCCAGCAGCCAAGTGGAGGGGGCGTTTGACACTGAAGCTTTCTTT.

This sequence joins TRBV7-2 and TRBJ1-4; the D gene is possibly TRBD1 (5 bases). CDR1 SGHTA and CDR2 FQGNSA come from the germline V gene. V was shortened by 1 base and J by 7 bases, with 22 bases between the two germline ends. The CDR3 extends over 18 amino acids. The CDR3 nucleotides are TGTGCCAGCAGCTTAGGGACAATAGGGGAGACCTCCGGTGAAAAACTGTTTTTT. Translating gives CASSLGTIGETSGEKLFF.

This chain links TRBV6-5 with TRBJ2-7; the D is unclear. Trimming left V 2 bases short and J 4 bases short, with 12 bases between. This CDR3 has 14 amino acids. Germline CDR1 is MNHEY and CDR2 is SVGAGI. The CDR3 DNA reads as TGTGCCAGCAGTTACAGGATCTCCCGGTACGAGCAGTACTTC. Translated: CASSYRISRYEQYF.

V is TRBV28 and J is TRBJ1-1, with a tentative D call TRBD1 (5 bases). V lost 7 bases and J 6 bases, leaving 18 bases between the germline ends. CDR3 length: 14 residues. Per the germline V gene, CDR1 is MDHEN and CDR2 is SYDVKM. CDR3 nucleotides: TGTGCCAGCATCGGGGGACGGAGTTTCTCTGAAGCTTTCTTT. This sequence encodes CASIGGRSFSEAFF.